This paragraph covers one T cell receptor beta chain sequence. It lacks a known antigen. Base qualities are missing; no much larger clone stands one base away. The sample belongs to a study of cytomegalovirus exposure and HLA in healthy donors (dated by TCRdb to 2017 to 2019). General notes on the study: An earlier analysis of a few hundred of the donors reported 276 Gb of sequence data and some 110 million unique TCR beta sequences obtained from around 170 million T cells. An early release covering 550 to 650 HLA-typed donors comprised 250 to 350 gigabases of sequencing data and some 79 million unique TCR sequences. Among the roughly 400 genotyped donors, around 81% belonged to the genetic ancestry cluster associated with self-reported Caucasian donors. The aim of the study was to test whether cataloging public T cell receptors could identify signatures of past pathogen exposure. The T cell repertoires of some 700 subjects were profiled by immunosequencing and related to cytomegalovirus serostatus. Along with the approximately 700-subject first cohort, a separate validation cohort of roughly 110 different subjects was used. The study combined high-throughput TCR immunosequencing, statistical association of individual TCRs with disease status, and machine learning to predict cytomegalovirus infection status. To study patterns of TCR occurrence, a later analysis re-analyzed previously published TCR beta repertoires from around 700 donors and added high-resolution HLA genotyping. Rather than using new phenotypic data, the later analysis identified candidate immune exposures from TCR beta sequences and from how often those sequences occurred across donors. In an earlier analysis of 587 of the donors, high-throughput TCR beta sequencing was used to judge whether each TCR beta V gene segment behaved as functional or pseudogenic. Alongside the repertoire data, information on donor age, sex, ethnicity and CMV serostatus was compiled. A later genetic analysis took genome-wide SNP genotypes for about 55% of the roughly 670 donors and used that subset as a discovery cohort. Every repertoire in the discovery cohort had been generated on one and the same sequencing platform. Class I and class II HLA loci were covered by the typing at four-digit resolution. Typing coverage differed by locus: A, B, C, DRB1 and DQB1 were typed in about 620-640 donors, DQA1 in 500 to 550, DPA1 in roughly 590, and DPB1 in 400 to 480. Five DR-DQ haplotypes were handled as single units for association and clustering because linkage in the cohort was strong. Across some 400 genotyped donors of the cohort, an average of approximately 200,000 unique TCR beta nucleotide sequences per donor were sequenced, and approximately 19% of those sequences were non-productive.

In total, approximately 690 healthy bone marrow donors made up the cohort. At the time of sampling, every cohort member was nominally healthy, though immune exposures that went unrecorded were likely present. The donor was CMV seronegative and was included in the group of a few hundred seronegative cohort members. Every donor gave a peripheral blood sample, and the peripheral blood mononuclear cells from that sample were used for TCR beta sequencing. The Qiagen DNeasy Blood Extraction Kit was used to extract genomic DNA from the blood cell samples. The receptor library was made with the immunoSEQ multiplex PCR assay. A mixture of 60 forward primers for TCR Vbeta segments and 13 reverse primers for TCR Jbeta segments was used in the multiplex PCR. The CDR3 region of rearranged TCR beta genes was amplified from genomic DNA with a multiplex PCR assay. Amplified TCR beta libraries were sequenced as 87-base-pair reads on the Illumina HiSeq System. Processing in the source paper ran as follows. A later analysis tallied around 82 million unique TCR beta chains across the approximately 670 repertoires, and around 10 million of those chains were shared by two or more donors. A nearest-neighbor algorithm error-corrected the raw reads and collapsed the reads into unique sequences, merging closely related sequences to remove PCR and sequencing errors. V, D and J gene segments were assigned by aligning CDR3 sequences to IMGT reference sequences. For a sequence to be retained, a match of at least six nucleotides to both a V gene segment and a J gene segment was required. Rearrangements were classified as productive when the CDR3 lacked stop codons and remained in frame with V and J, and all other rearrangements were classified as non-productive. Following IMGT convention, CDR3 was defined as the stretch from the second conserved V-encoded cysteine to the conserved J-encoded phenylalanine. The earlier analysis of roughly 590 of the donors excluded sequences that lacked an unambiguous match to a single V gene segment. In an earlier analysis of roughly 500 of the donors, V segments were called functional above 56.7% productive rearrangements and were called segregating when the between-donor standard deviation exceeded 5%. A statistical classification framework was developed to diagnose cytomegalovirus status using the catalog of TCR beta chain sequences. In a later analysis, TCR nucleotide sequences were compared against IMGT/GENE-DB human TR gene sequences so that V and J genes could be assigned. In a later analysis, CDR3 sequences and most-parsimonious VDJ recombination scenarios were assigned using the TCRdist pipeline. In a later analysis, each TCR beta chain was defined by its CDR3 amino acid sequence together with its V-gene family, and reads lacking a unique V-gene family were excluded. To address suspected cross-contamination and a sequencing artifact, a later analysis removed 450 to 700 highly shared, low-generation-probability nucleotide sequences. In a later analysis, a clonal expansion index for each public chain was calculated from normalized within-repertoire ranks of inferred template counts. In a later analysis, generation probabilities were computed using a VDJ recombination model fitted to out-of-frame rearrangements, and the results were checked against IGoR. A later analysis scored TCR-TCR, TCR-HLA and TCR-CMV co-occurrence with hypergeometric tests, applying a repertoire-size bias correction to TCR pairs. A later analysis estimated false discovery rates by permuting HLA or CMV assignments 20 times. In a later analysis, co-occurring TCRs were grouped with DBSCAN, and TCRdist sequence similarity was added when clustering was performed within HLA-allele-positive subsets. Repertoires with fewer than 30,000 or more than 120,000 public chains, plus five repertoires with anomalous nucleotide sharing, were excluded from co-occurrence clustering. Sourced from immuneACCESS, this table was stored by TCRdb with only in-frame sequences that have V and J called. A share of the clones is absent; for the studies checked, an unresolved V gene accounts for under half, and the remainder has no known explanation. Clone size and V and J calls were adopted from that table, with D and trimming inferred from the DNA. The sample yields some 130,000 clones; around 73% were counted once. In total, the top ten clones hold about 1.5% of the sample.

The paper as a whole reports these results and caveats: In a later analysis, HLA-associated TCR beta chains were found to be more clonally expanded and to have lower generation probabilities than equally common non-associated chains. In a later analysis, over 15,000 TCR beta sequences were associated with specific HLA alleles at a false discovery rate of 0.05. Because the 87-base-pair reads could not distinguish some IMGT-functional V segments, including TRBV6-2 and TRBV6-3, those segments were excluded. A cluster of highly shared sequence variants was judged likely to be a technical artifact of the sequencing pipeline. Because counts were too low, 15 to 20 rarely observed V segments, including chromosome 9 orphons, were left out of the earlier analysis of approximately 580 of the donors. The study listed 150 to 200 TCR beta chains as associated with cytomegalovirus. In a later genetic analysis, a missense DCLRE1C variant was associated with V-gene and J-gene trimming of TCR beta chains, and the association was replicated in an independent cohort. A later analysis found that TCR association rates varied across HLA loci, with DRB1 alleles showing the most associated TCRs and HLA-C alleles the fewest. Strong co-occurrence of HLA alleles, especially DR and DQ, made assigning TCR associations to individual alleles difficult. Because some donors lacked HLA typing at each locus, the association tests relied only on the typed subset. This cohort had only TCR beta chains sequenced, and the lack of alpha or paired-chain data limited which features could be detected. According to the authors, the approach could potentially be generalized to other disease states and immunological phenotypes. Most TCR sequences were seen in very few donors, while some public TCRs were found in many individuals. Cytomegalovirus status was reported to be diagnosed by the classifier with high specificity and sensitivity in both the original and validation cohorts. Linkage disequilibrium might explain the correlated functional status among segregating V segments, but an unknown experimental factor could not be excluded. A further reported finding was that TCR beta sequences accurately predicted the HLA-A and HLA-B alleles for most subjects in the first cohort. An earlier analysis of some 560 of the donors showed that most TCR beta V segments appeared in productive rearrangements either about 87% or about 30% of the time, which broadly matched IMGT annotations. In a later genetic analysis, fewer N-insertions in productive TCRs were reported among donors in an Asian-associated ancestry cluster than the 666-donor mean. Most CMV-associated TCR beta chains appeared to be HLA-restricted in a later analysis, and the HLA associations seemed to be driven largely by CMV exposure. Several of the top co-occurrence clusters appeared to be linked to parvovirus B19, influenza, CMV and Epstein-Barr virus, according to a later analysis. For the cohort, immune exposure information was limited to CMV serostatus. The presence/absence analyses assumed that sequencing depth was roughly uniform across donors, and that assumption may not be true. In vitro tests confirmed that a few of the cytomegalovirus-associated TCR beta chains recognize cytomegalovirus antigens.

CDR1 and CDR2 were assigned from the germline V gene as LGHNA and YSLEER. Trimming accounts for 0 bases at V and 0 bases at J, while the number of junction bases matched to no gene is 4. The CDR3 spans 17 residues, from the cysteine through the phenylalanine. Of all the DNA, just the CDR3 is kept, 51 bases in frame from base 1. The sequence was obtained from a female donor in good health and CMV-seronegative. The chain employs TRBV4-3 and TRBJ2-2, with TRBD1 matching 7 junction bases. Sequencing used PBMCs. The nucleotide sequence reads TGCGCCAGCAGCCAAGACAGGGACAGCTCGAACACCGGGGAGCTGTTTTTT. This encodes CASSQDRDSSNTGELFF.